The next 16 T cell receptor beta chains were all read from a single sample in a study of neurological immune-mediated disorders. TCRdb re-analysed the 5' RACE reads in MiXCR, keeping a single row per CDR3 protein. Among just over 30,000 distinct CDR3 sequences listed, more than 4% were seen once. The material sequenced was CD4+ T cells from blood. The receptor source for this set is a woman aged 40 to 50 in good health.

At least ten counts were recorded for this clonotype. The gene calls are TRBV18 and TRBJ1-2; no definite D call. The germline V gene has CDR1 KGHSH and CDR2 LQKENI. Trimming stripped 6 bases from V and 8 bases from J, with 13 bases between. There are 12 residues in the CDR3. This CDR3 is CASSPQQRGYTF. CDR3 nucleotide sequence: TGTGCCAGCTCCCCCCAGCAACGGGGCTACACCTTC. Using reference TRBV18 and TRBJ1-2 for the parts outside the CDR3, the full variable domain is NAGVMQNPRHLVRRRGQEARLRCSPMKGHSHVYWYRQLPEEGLKFMVYLQKENIIDESGMPKERFSAEFPKEGPSILRIQQVVRGDSAAYFCASSPQQRGYTFGSGTRLTVV.

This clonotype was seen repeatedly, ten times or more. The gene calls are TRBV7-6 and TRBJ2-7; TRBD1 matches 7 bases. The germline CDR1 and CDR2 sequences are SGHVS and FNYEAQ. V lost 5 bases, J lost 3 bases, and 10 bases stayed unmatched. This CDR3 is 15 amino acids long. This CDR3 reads CASSASTGKGYEQYF. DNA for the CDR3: TGTGCCAGCAGCGCCTCGACAGGGAAGGGCTACGAGCAGTACTTC.

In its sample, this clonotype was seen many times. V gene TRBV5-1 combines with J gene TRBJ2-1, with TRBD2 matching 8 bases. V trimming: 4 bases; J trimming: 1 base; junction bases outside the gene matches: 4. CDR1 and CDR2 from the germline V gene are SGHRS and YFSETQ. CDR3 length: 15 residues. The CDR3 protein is CASSPSGGSYNEQFF. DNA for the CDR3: TGCGCCAGCAGCCCCAGCGGGGGATCCTACAATGAGCAGTTCTTC.

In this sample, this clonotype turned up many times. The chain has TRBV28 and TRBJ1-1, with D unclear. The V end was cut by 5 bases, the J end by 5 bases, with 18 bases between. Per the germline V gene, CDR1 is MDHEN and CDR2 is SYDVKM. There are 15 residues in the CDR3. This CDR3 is CASSRLRRRSTEAFF. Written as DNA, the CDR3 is TGTGCCAGCAGTAGACTCAGGCGGCGAAGTACTGAAGCTTTCTTT.

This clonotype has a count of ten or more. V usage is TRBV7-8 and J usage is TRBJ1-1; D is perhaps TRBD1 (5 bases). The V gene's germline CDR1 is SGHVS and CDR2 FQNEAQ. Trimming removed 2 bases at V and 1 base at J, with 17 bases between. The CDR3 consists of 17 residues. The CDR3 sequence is CASSLLGAGSRNTEAFF. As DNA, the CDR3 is TGTGCCAGCAGCTTATTAGGGGCAGGCAGTCGGAACACTGAAGCTTTCTTT. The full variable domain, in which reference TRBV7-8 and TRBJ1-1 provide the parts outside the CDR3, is GAGVSQSPRYKVAKRGQDVALRCDPISGHVSLFWYQQALGQGPEFLTYFQNEAQLDKSGLPSDRFFAERPEGSVSTLKIQRTQQEDSAVYLCASSLLGAGSRNTEAFFGQGTRLTVV.

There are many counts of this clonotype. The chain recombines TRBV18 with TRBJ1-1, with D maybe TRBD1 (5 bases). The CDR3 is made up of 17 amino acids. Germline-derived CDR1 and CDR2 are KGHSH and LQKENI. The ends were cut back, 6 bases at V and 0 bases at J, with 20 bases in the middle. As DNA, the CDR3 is TGTGCCAGCTCTCGATTTACCACGAGCAGGGTGAACACTGAAGCTTTCTTT. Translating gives CASSRFTTSRVNTEAFF. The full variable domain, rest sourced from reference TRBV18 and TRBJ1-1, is NAGVMQNPRHLVRRRGQEARLRCSPMKGHSHVYWYRQLPEEGLKFMVYLQKENIIDESGMPKERFSAEFPKEGPSILRIQQVVRGDSAAYFCASSRFTTSRVNTEAFFGQGTRLTVV.

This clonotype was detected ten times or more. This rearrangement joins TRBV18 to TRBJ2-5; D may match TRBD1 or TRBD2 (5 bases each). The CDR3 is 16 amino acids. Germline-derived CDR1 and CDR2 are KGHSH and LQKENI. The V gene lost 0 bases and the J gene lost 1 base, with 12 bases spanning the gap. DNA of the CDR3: TGTGCCAGCTCACCACCAAAGGGACGGGCCCAAGAGACCCAGTACTTC. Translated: CASSPPKGRAQETQYF.

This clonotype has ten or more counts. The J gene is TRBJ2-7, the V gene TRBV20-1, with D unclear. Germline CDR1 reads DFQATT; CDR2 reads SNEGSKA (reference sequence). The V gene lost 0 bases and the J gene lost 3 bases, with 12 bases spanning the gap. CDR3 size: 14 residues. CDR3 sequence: CSARDTLLGYEQYF. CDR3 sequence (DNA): TGCAGTGCTAGAGATACCCTCCTAGGCTACGAGCAGTACTTC.

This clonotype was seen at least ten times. For the CDR3, the DNA is TGTGCCATCGCCCCTAGCGGGAGGTTGACCGGGGAGCTGTTTTTT. Its protein is CAIAPSGRLTGELFF. The chain has TRBV10-3 and TRBJ2-2; 11 bases match TRBD2. This CDR3 contains 15 residues. The V segment lost 8 bases and the J segment 5 bases; nucleotides outside the gene matches: 7. CDR1 is ENHRY and CDR2 is SYGVKD in the germline V gene.

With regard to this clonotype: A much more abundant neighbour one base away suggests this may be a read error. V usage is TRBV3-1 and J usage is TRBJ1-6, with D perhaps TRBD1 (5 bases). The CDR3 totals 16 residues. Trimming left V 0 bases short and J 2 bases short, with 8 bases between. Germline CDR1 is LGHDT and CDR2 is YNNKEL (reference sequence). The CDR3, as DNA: TGTGCCAGCAGCCAAGAGATGGGGGCCTATAATTCACCCCTCCACTTT. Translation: CASSQEMGAYNSPLHF.

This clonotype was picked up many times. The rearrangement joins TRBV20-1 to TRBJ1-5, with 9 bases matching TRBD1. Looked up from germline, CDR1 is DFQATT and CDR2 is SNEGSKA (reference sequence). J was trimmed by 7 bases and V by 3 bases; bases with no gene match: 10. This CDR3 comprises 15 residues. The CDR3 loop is CSASYWTGEEQPQHF. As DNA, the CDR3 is TGCAGTGCTAGCTATTGGACAGGGGAAGAACAGCCCCAGCATTTT.

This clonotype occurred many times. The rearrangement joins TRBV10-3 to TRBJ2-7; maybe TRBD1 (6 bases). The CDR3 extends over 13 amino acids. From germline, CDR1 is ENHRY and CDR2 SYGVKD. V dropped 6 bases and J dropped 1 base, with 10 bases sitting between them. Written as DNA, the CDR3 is TGTGCCATCAGATCGACAGGTTCCTACGAGCAGTACTTC. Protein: CAIRSTGSYEQYF.

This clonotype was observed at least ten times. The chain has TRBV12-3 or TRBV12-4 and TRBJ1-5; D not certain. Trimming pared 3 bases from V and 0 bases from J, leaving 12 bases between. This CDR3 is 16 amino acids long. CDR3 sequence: CASSFQSGVSNQPQHF. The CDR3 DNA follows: TGTGCCAGCAGTTTCCAATCCGGGGTTAGCAATCAGCCCCAGCATTTT.

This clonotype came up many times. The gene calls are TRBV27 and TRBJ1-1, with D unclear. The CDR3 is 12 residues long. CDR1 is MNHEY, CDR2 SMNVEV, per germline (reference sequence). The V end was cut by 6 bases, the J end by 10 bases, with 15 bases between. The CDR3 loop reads CASRGMDSRAFF. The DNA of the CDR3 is TGTGCCAGCAGGGGCATGGATTCCCGAGCTTTCTTT.

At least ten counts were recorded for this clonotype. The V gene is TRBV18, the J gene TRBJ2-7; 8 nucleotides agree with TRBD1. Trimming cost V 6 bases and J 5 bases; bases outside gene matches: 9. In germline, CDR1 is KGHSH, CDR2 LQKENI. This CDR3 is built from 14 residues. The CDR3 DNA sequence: TGTGCCAGCTCGCTTAACCCGACAGGGGACGAGCAGTACTTC. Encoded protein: CASSLNPTGDEQYF.

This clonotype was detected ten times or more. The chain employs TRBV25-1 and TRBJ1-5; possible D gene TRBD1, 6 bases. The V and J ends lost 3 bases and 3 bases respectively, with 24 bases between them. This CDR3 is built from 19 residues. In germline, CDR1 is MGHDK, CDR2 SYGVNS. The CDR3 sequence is CASSDRGESDSPLNQPQHF. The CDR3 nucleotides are TGTGCCAGCAGTGACCGTGGCGAATCGGACAGCCCACTCAATCAGCCCCAGCATTTT. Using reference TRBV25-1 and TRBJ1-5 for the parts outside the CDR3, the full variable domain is EADIYQTPRYLVIGTGKKITLECSQTMGHDKMYWYQQDPGMELHLIHYSYGVNSTEKGDLSSESTVSRIRTEHFPLTLESARPSHTSQYLCASSDRGESDSPLNQPQHFGDGTRLSIL.